Below, 22 T cell receptor beta chains from the same sample are listed, as sequenced in a study of type 1 regulatory T cells. TCRdb analysed the reads with MiXCR anew, one entry per CDR3 protein. The table includes about 19,000 distinct CDR3 sequences, approximately 10% detected once. The sequenced sample consisted of CD4+ T cells, either the whole sample or a sorted fraction (not recorded which). The origin of the receptors is a human donor in good health.

This clonotype was observed at least ten times. The genes are TRBV6-6 and TRBJ2-6; tentatively, D is TRBD2 (5 bases). Trimming shortened V by 5 bases and J by 0 bases, and 14 bases separated the two germline ends. This CDR3 is built from 17 residues. The germline CDR1 and CDR2 sequences are MNHNY and SVGAGI (reference sequence). CDR3 protein: CASSHSLTSSGANVLTF. CDR3 sequence (DNA): TGTGCCAGCAGTCACAGCCTAACTAGCTCTGGGGCCAACGTCCTGACTTTC.

This clonotype was found many times. V is TRBV5-1 and J is TRBJ2-1; 7 bases are a match to TRBD2. Germline lookup yields CDR1 SGHRS and CDR2 YFSETQ. The length of the CDR3 is 16 residues. Trimming removed 4 bases from V and 7 bases from J; junction bases left unmatched: 14. As DNA, the CDR3 is TGCGCCAGCAGCCCCGAAGGGAGGGGCGCCTTGAATGAGCAGTTCTTC. Translated, it gives CASSPEGRGALNEQFF.

This clonotype was counted ten times or more. The CDR3 DNA reads TGCAGTGCCAAACCAAGGGGGGGCGGTGAAGCTTTCTTT. Amino acids: CSAKPRGGGEAFF. The chain employs TRBV20-1 and TRBJ1-1; tentatively, D is TRBD1 (6 bases). Germline CDR1 reads DFQATT; CDR2 reads SNEGSKA (reference sequence). V dropped 6 bases and J dropped 7 bases, with 18 bases sitting between them. The CDR3 loop spans 13 amino acids.

This clonotype turned up a few times. This chain uses TRBV19 with TRBJ2-2; 7 bases map to TRBD1. CDR1 and CDR2 (germline): LNHDA, SQIVND (reference sequence). This CDR3 region has 17 residues. Trimming removed 5 bases from V and 4 bases from J; junction bases left unmatched: 13. The CDR3 sequence: CASSPRPGQPTTGELFF. Here the CDR3 DNA reads TGTGCCAGTAGTCCGCGCCCGGGACAGCCCACCACCGGGGAGCTGTTTTTT. Together with reference TRBV19 and TRBJ2-2, the CDR3 gives the full variable domain: DGGITQSPKYLFRKEGQNVTLSCEQNLNHDAMYWYRQDPGQGLRLIYYSQIVNDFQKGDIAEGYSVSREKKESFPLTVTSAQKNPTAFYLCASSPRPGQPTTGELFFGEGSRLTVL.

At least ten counts were recorded for this clonotype. J is TRBJ1-3 and V is TRBV7-9; no reliable D call. This CDR3 has 15 residues. The germline V gene encodes CDR1 SEHNR and CDR2 FQNEAQ (reference sequence). Trimming cost V 8 bases and J 0 bases, with 14 bases left between them. CDR3 in DNA: TGTGCCAGCCACCCGGGCGCTAGCTCTGGAAACACCATATATTTT. Translated, it gives CASHPGASSGNTIYF.

In regard to this clonotype: Germline is not matched at one junction end, which may reflect a read error. The chain couples TRBV20-1 to TRBJ1-6, with D tentatively TRBD1 (5 bases). The germline V gene has CDR1 DFQATT and CDR2 SNEGSKA (reference sequence). This CDR3 is 16 amino acids long. In DNA form, the CDR3 reads TGCAGTGCTGGAGAGACGGGACCTATCGCTAATTCACCCCTCCACTTT. Its translation is CSAGETGPIANSPLHF.

This clonotype was seen a few times. The CDR3: CASSLEGDAKNIQYF. The CDR3 region has the DNA TGTGCCAGCAGCTTAGAGGGGGACGCCAAAAACATTCAGTACTTC. This sequence joins TRBV11-2 and TRBJ2-4; D may be TRBD1 or TRBD2 (5 bases each). Germline V gene data show CDR1 as SGHAT and CDR2 as FQNNGV. Trimming shortened V by 0 bases and J by 1 base, and 7 bases separated the two germline ends. The CDR3 is made up of 15 amino acids.

By sample share, this clonotype is medium-sized. The chain recombines TRBV6-6 with TRBJ2-7; D call uncertain. The ends were cut back, 6 bases at V and 7 bases at J, with 10 bases in the middle. This CDR3 has 11 residues. The germline V gene has CDR1 MNHNY and CDR2 SVGAGI (reference sequence). The CDR3 DNA reads as TGTGCCAGCAGCCCTATGCGAGAGCAGTACTTC. Translating gives CASSPMREQYF.

This clonotype was found many times. The V call is TRBV29-1, the J call TRBJ2-3; possibly TRBD1 for D (5 bases). Per germline, CDR1 SQVTM and CDR2 ANQGSEA. There are 13 residues in the CDR3. The V and J ends lost 3 bases and 0 bases respectively, with 7 bases between them. Here the CDR3 reads CSVDRASTDTQYF. CDR3 nucleotides: TGCAGCGTTGACAGGGCTAGCACAGATACGCAGTATTTT.

In the case of this clonotype: With a much larger clone just one base away, this may be a read error. The chain uses TRBV6-4 and TRBJ2-1; D might be TRBD2 (5 bases). V gave up 1 base and J gave up 12 bases, with 13 bases separating them. This CDR3 is 13 amino acids long. Germline CDR1 MRHNA, CDR2 SNTAGT. The CDR3 protein is CASSDLIPGVQFF. The CDR3 bases are TGTGCCAGCAGTGACTTGATTCCCGGGGTGCAGTTCTTC.

The sample holds a few counts of this clonotype. V gene TRBV20-1 combines with J gene TRBJ2-1; 9 nucleotides line up with TRBD2. Trimming removed 6 bases from V and 4 bases from J; junction bases left unmatched: 7. The CDR3 runs to 14 residues. Per germline, CDR1 DFQATT and CDR2 SNEGSKA (reference sequence). The chain's CDR3 is CSAPGTSRYNEQFF. CDR3 in DNA: TGCAGTGCGCCGGGGACTAGCAGATACAATGAGCAGTTCTTC.

This clonotype was detected ten times or more. The genes are TRBV29-1 and TRBJ2-7; tentatively, D is TRBD1 or TRBD2 (5 bases each). This CDR3 region has 12 residues. Looked up from germline, CDR1 is SQVTM and CDR2 is ANQGSEA. Trimming stripped 6 bases from V and 3 bases from J, with 12 bases between. This chain's CDR3 is CSVSGTNYEQYF. In nucleotides, the CDR3 is TGCAGCGTGTCCGGGACGAACTACGAGCAGTACTTC.

This clonotype was recorded at least ten times. J is TRBJ2-5 and V is TRBV28, with D unclear. This CDR3 has 13 amino acids. Germline CDR1 is MDHEN and CDR2 is SYDVKM. Between the trimmed V and J ends, which lost 5 bases and 1 base, there was a span of 8 bases. This chain's CDR3 is CASSEGFQETQYF. CDR3 in DNA: TGTGCCAGCAGTGAAGGATTCCAAGAGACCCAGTACTTC. Full variable domain (missing parts from reference TRBV28 and TRBJ2-5): DVKVTQSSRYLVKRTGEKVFLECVQDMDHENMFWYRQDPGLGLRLIYFSYDVKMKEKGDIPEGYSVSREKKERFSLILESASTNQTSMYLCASSEGFQETQYFGPGTRLLVL.

This clonotype was seen a few times. V is TRBV19 and J is TRBJ2-3; D is tentatively TRBD1 or TRBD2 (5 bases each). Germline lookup yields CDR1 LNHDA and CDR2 SQIVND (reference sequence). This CDR3 has 12 residues. V was pared by 10 bases and J by 4 bases, with 12 bases between. In DNA form, the CDR3 reads TGTGCCACGGGGACGGTGGCAGATACGCAGTATTTT. Protein sequence: CATGTVADTQYF.

This clonotype has just a few counts. A much larger clone sits a single nucleotide away, making a read error possible. CDR3 loop: CASSPGQSSYGCTF. CDR3 DNA: TGTGCCAGCAGTCCAGGACAGTCGTCTTATGGCTGCACCTTC. This sequence joins TRBV6-1 and TRBJ1-2; D perhaps matches TRBD1 (6 bases). CDR3 length: 14 amino acids. The germline V gene has CDR1 MNHNS and CDR2 SASEGT.

This clonotype was seen many times. The J gene is TRBJ2-1, the V gene TRBV20-1, with TRBD1 matching over 7 bases. After removal of 5 bases from V and 7 bases from J, the junction contained 5 bases not matched to a gene. Germline CDR1 reads DFQATT; CDR2 reads SNEGSKA (reference sequence). The CDR3 covers 12 residues. CDR3 sequence reads: CSAPPTGNEQFF. CDR3 coding DNA: TGCAGTGCTCCGCCGACAGGGAATGAGCAGTTCTTC.

This clonotype appeared a few times. In DNA, the CDR3 is TGCGCCAGCAGCGGACCGGGACAGGGTAGTTCACCCCTCCACTTT. It is translated as CASSGPGQGSSPLHF. This sequence joins TRBV5-1 and TRBJ1-6; 9 nucleotides match TRBD1. J gave up 9 bases and V 4 bases, and 8 bases lay outside the gene matches. Germline V gene sequence: CDR1 SGHRS, CDR2 YFSETQ. The length of the CDR3 is 15 residues.

V usage is TRBV7-6 and J usage is TRBJ2-3, with D possibly TRBD1 on 6 matching bases. In germline, CDR1 is SGHVS, CDR2 FNYEAQ. V was cut by 1 base and J by 3 bases, with 14 bases left in between. This CDR3 region has 16 residues. This CDR3 is CASSLGSGQTTDTQYF. CDR3 coding DNA: TGTGCCAGCAGCTTAGGTTCGGGACAAACAACAGATACGCAGTATTTT.

This clonotype has at least ten counts. The V and J genes are TRBV18 and TRBJ2-3; 10 bases align to TRBD2. The CDR3 runs to 17 residues. The trim removed 5 bases at V and 2 bases at J, leaving 10 bases unmatched. Germline assignment: CDR1 KGHSH and CDR2 LQKENI. The CDR3: CASSATSGTLLTDTQYF. The CDR3 region has the DNA TGTGCCAGCTCAGCCACTAGCGGGACTCTACTCACAGATACGCAGTATTTT.

This clonotype was recorded at least ten times. CDR3 DNA sequence: TGTGCCAGCAGCTTAGCGGGCGCCATCACAGATACGCAGTATTTT. This codes for CASSLAGAITDTQYF. V usage is TRBV7-3 and J usage is TRBJ2-3, with D possibly matching TRBD2 (5 bases). CDR1 and CDR2 from the germline V gene are SGHTA and FQGTGA. The V end was cut by 2 bases, the J end by 2 bases, with 11 bases between. The CDR3 has 15 amino acids.

This chain uses TRBV7-2 with TRBJ1-5, with 9 nucleotides matching TRBD1. Trimming removed 4 bases from V and 6 bases from J; junction bases left unmatched: 13. This CDR3 spans 17 amino acids. Germline V gene sequence: CDR1 SGHTA, CDR2 FQGNSA. The CDR3 DNA is TGTGCCAGCAGCTCGCACCCCGGGACAGGGTCAGGTCAGCCCCAGCATTTT. Amino acid sequence: CASSSHPGTGSGQPQHF.

This clonotype has only a few counts. The V and J genes are TRBV6-5 and TRBJ2-7; 9 positions agree with TRBD1. After removal of 5 bases from V and 6 bases from J, the junction contained 14 bases not matched to a gene. The CDR3 is 16 amino acids. From germline, CDR1 is MNHEY and CDR2 SVGAGI. CDR3 loop: CASSPASGTGKREQYF. CDR3 in DNA: TGTGCCAGCAGTCCGGCCTCCGGGACAGGGAAGCGCGAGCAGTACTTC.